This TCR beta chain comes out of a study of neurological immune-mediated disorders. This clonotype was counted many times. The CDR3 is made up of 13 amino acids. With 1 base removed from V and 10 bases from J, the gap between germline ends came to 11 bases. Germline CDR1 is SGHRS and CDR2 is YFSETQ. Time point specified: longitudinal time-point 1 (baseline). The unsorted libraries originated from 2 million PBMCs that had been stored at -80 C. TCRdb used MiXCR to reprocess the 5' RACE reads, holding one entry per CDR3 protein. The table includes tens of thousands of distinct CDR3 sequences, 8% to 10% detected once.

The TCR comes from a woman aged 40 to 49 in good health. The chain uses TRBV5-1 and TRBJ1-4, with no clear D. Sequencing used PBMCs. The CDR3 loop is CASSLFQVGKLFF. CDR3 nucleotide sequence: TGCGCCAGCAGCTTGTTTCAGGTTGGAAAACTGTTTTTT.